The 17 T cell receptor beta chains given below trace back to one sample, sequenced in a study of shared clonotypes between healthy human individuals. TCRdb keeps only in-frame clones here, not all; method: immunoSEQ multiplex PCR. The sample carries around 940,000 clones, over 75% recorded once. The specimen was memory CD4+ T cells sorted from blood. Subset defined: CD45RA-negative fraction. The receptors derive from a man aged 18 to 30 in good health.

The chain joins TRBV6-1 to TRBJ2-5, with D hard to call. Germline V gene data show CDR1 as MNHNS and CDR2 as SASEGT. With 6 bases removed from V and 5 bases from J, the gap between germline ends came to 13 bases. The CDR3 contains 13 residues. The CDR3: CASSLYIWETQYF. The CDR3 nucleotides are TGTGCCAGCAGCCTGTATATTTGGGAGACCCAGTACTTC.

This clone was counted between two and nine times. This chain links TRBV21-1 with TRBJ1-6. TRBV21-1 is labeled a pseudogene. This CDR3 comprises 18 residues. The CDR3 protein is CASSKHSSRGGTDSPLHF. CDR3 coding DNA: TGTGCCAGCAGCAAACACTCAAGTCGGGGGGGAACGGATTCACCCCTCCACTTT.

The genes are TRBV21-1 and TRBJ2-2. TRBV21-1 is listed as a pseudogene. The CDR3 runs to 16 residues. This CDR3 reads CASNGWPRCDTGELFF. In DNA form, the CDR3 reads TGTGCCAGCAACGGCTGGCCCCGATGTGACACCGGGGAGCTGTTTTTT.

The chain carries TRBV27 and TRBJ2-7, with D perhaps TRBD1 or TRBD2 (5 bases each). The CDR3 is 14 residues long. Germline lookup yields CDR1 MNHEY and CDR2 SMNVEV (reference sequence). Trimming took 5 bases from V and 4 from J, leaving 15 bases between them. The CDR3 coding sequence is TGTGCCAGCAGTGTAAGGGGCAGACTATACGAGCAGTACTTC. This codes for CASSVRGRLYEQYF.

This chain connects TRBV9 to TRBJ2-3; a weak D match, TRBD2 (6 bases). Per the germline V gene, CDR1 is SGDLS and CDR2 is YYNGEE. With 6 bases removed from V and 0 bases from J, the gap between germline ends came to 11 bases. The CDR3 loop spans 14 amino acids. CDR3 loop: CASTRTTSTDTQYF. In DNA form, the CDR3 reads TGTGCCAGCACTCGGACTACCAGCACAGATACGCAGTATTTT.

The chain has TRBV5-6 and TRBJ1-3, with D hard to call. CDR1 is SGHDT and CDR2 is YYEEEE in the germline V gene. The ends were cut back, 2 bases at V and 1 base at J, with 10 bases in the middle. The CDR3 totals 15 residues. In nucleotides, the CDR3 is TGTGCCAGCAGCTTAAGGTCAACATCTGGAAACACCATATATTTT. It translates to CASSLRSTSGNTIYF.

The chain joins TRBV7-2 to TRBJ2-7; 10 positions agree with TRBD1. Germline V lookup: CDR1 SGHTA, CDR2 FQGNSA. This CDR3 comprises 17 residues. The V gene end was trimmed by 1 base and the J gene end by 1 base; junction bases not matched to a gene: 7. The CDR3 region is CASSLVWSGQGSYEQYF. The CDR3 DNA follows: TGTGCCAGCAGCTTAGTTTGGTCGGGACAGGGGTCCTACGAGCAGTACTTC.

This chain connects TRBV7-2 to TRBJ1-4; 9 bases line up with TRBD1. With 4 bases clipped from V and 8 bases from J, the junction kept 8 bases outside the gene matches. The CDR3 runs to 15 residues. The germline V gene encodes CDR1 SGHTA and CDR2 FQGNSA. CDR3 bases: TGTGCCAGCAGCTCCTCGGACAGGGGCCGGGAAAAACTGTTTTTT. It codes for CASSSSDRGREKLFF.

The CDR3 DNA sequence: TGTGCCAGCTCCCAGGGGGGGAGAAGCAATCAGCCCCAGCATTTT. Amino acid sequence: CASSQGGRSNQPQHF. The V and J genes are TRBV18 and TRBJ1-5; 7 bases are a match to TRBD1. The V and J ends lost 6 bases and 1 base, in that order; junction bases with no gene match: 6. The CDR3 spans 15 residues. In germline, CDR1 is KGHSH, CDR2 LQKENI.

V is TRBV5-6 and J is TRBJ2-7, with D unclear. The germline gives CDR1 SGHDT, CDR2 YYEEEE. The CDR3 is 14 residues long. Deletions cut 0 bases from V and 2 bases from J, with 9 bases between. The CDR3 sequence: CASSLEGSPYEQYF. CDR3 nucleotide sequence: TGTGCCAGCAGCTTGGAAGGGTCCCCCTACGAGCAGTACTTC.

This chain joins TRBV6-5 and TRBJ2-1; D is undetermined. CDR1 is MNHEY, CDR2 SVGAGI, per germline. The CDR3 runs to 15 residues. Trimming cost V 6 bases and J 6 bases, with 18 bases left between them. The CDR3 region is CASRMRPRNTNEQFF. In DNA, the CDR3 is TGTGCCAGCAGAATGCGGCCGCGTAATACCAATGAGCAGTTCTTC.

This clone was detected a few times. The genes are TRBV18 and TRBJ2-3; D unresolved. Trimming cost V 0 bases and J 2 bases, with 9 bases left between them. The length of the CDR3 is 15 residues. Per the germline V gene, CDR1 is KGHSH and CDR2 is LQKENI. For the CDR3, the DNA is TGTGCCAGCTCACCACCGGGCGGCTCCACAGATACGCAGTATTTT. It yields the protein CASSPPGGSTDTQYF. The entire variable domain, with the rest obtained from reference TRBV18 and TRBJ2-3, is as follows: NAGVMQNPRHLVRRRGQEARLRCSPMKGHSHVYWYRQLPEEGLKFMVYLQKENIIDESGMPKERFSAEFPKEGPSILRIQQVVRGDSAAYFCASSPPGGSTDTQYFGPGTRLTVL.

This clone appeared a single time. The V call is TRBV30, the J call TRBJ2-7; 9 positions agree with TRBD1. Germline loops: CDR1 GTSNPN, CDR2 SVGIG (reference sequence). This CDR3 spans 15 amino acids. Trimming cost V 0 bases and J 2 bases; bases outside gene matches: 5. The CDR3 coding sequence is TGTGCCTGGAGTGTACATCGACAGGGGGCCTACGAGCAGTACTTC. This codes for CAWSVHRQGAYEQYF.

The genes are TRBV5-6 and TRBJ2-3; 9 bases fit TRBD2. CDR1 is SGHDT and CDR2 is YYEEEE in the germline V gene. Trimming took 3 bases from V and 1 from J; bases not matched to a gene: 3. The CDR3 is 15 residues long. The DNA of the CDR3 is TGTGCCAGCAGCTCGCTAGCGGGGCGCACAGATACGCAGTATTTT. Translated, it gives CASSSLAGRTDTQYF.

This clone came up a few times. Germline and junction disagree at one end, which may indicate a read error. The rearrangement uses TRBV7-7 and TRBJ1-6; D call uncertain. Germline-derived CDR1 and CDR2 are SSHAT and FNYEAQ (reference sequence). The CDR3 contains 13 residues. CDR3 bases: TGTGCTAGCAGCCTAACCCCCGGGGCACCCCTCCACTTT. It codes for CASSLTPGAPLHF.

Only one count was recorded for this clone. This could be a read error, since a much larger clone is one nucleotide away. This CDR3 reads CAISVVNYGYTF. CDR3 bases: TGTGCCATCAGTGTCGTTAACTATGGCTACACCTTC. The rearrangement uses TRBV10-3 and TRBJ1-2; D ambiguous. The CDR3 is 12 residues long. Trimming removed 4 bases from V and 1 base from J, with 4 bases in between. In germline, CDR1 is ENHRY, CDR2 SYGVKD.

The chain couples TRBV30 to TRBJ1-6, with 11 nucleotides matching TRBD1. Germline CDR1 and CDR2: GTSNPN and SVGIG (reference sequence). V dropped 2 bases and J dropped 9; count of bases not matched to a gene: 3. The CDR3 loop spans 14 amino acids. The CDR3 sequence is CAWSRTGGVSPLHF. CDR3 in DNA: TGTGCCTGGAGTCGGACAGGGGGCGTTTCACCCCTCCACTTT.